This record concerns one TCR beta chain sequence. Its antigen is undetermined. The sample contains more than one DNA sequence encoding this CDR3. Clones were sequenced by immunoSEQ multiplex PCR, and TCRdb holds only the in-frame ones, with some missing. The sample lists around 250,000 clones, 90% occurring once. These data originate in a study of cytomegalovirus exposure and HLA in healthy donors. About the research overall: In a later analysis, the 120 or so validation repertoires were reported to have used the same platform as the approximately 670 first-cohort repertoires.

General observations from the study: CMV antigen specificity of three CMV-associated chains was confirmed in vitro. Subsequent analysis revealed that first-cohort TCR clusters tended to co-occur in the 100 to 150 validation repertoires. For most TCR sequences rarity was the rule, although some public TCRs occurred in many donors.

CDR3 size: 13 residues. V shed 5 bases, J shed 2 bases, and the junction held 1 base outside the gene matches. The V gene's germline CDR1 is MNHNS and CDR2 SASEGT. Sequencing was performed on PBMCs. The receptor comes from a woman aged 18-29 years in good health and CMV-seronegative. The chain has TRBV6-1 and TRBJ2-7, with 9 bases identical to TRBD1. The DNA of the CDR3 is TGTGCCAGCAGTCGGGACAGGGCCTACGAGCAGTACTTC. This translates into CASSRDRAYEQYF.